This section outlines one TCR beta chain sequence together with its context. This clone has only a few counts. Its antigen is currently not known. No base qualities exist here, and no much larger clone lies one base off it. The method was the immunoSEQ multiplex PCR assay. For TCR sequencing, RNA was extracted from every sample and reverse transcribed into cDNA to serve as template. SuperScript III was used to make first-strand cDNA, primed with a 2:1 mix of oligo-dT and random hexamers. A synthetic immune receptor repertoire was used to measure amplification bias, and any remaining bias was corrected computationally. As for how the authors treated the data: Raw reads were preprocessed for error removal, and CDR3 was defined according to IMGT conventions as running from the conserved cysteine to phenylalanine. Clonality was computed as 1 minus the Shannon entropy, with the entropy normalized by log2 of the number of productive unique TCRs. Whether scalp clones were CD4 or CD8 was inferred by matching scalp TCRbeta sequences against CD4 and CD8 repertoires sorted from blood. As stored in TCRdb, this immuneACCESS dataset retains in-frame rearrangements with V and J assigned. A fraction of the clones does not appear; measured against another copy, unresolved V genes explain less than half of the discrepancy, and the remainder lacks a known reason. Clone size and V and J calls were adopted from that table, with D and trimming inferred from the DNA. This sample is represented by more than 200,000 clones; around two fifths of them were singletons. 2.6% of the sample is held by the ten biggest clonotypes.

The sample comes from a study of CD8+ T cells in alopecia areata (dated by TCRdb to about 2018). Notes on the research overall: Treated patients were enrolled in an open-label pilot trial of oral tofacitinib, 5 to 10 mg twice daily, for moderate-to-severe alopecia areata. Tofacitinib was given for 6 to 18 months, followed by 6 months of follow-up off drug to assess delayed response and recurrence. For the treated patients, the SALT score, which quantifies what percentage of scalp surface area is affected, served as the measure of disease severity. The study used high-throughput TCRbeta sequencing to examine T cell clonal expansion in alopecia areata, in both the C3H/HeJ mouse model and human patients. In humans, TCRbeta sequencing was performed on scalp tissue and on sorted CD4+ and CD8+ peripheral blood T cells from healthy controls and from patients with patchy or totalis/universalis alopecia areata. Biopsies were taken from tofacitinib-treated patients at baseline and at 4 and 24 weeks of treatment, and a later scalp biopsy was taken in several of the tofacitinib-treated patients. Scalp clonality was compared across normal scalp (n=4), patchy alopecia areata scalp (n=8), and alopecia totalis/universalis scalp (n=8). RNA was extracted with the PAXgene miRNA kit for fixed scalp, the miRNeasy kit for PBMCs, and the RNeasy kit for mouse skin. TCRbeta CDR3 regions were amplified by immunoSEQ multiplex PCR using 35 Vbeta forward and 13 Jbeta reverse primers.

Taken from the germline V gene, the CDR1 and CDR2 loops are LGHNA and YSLEER. V sheds 4 bases and J sheds 1 base, leaving 13 bases between their ends. Reading from cysteine to phenylalanine, the CDR3 counts 16 amino acids. The kept DNA is CDR3 alone, 48 bases in frame from the first base. Overall results and qualifications from the work: Higher clonality and more expanded CD8+ clones were observed in lesional scalp than in normal scalp, particularly in alopecia totalis/universalis, a finding suggestive of antigenic drive. Because the treated cohort was small and had only one nonresponder, larger studies are needed to examine links between baseline CD8+ expansion and response. With tofacitinib, both scalp clonality and the number of expanded CD8+ clones among the top 100 scalp clones went down significantly. TCR sequences shared between patients were less clear than in mice, possibly partly because of HLA diversity in the patient population. During tofacitinib treatment, many expanded lesional clones remained in scalp and blood, and this persistence may partly explain relapse after treatment is stopped. Unlike mouse skin, which is dominated by gammadelta T cells, normal human skin has resident alphabeta T cells that are also sequenced, and this complicates analysis of the scalp TCR repertoire.

In the paper's terms, the treatment or condition label means: oral pan-JAK inhibitor, 5-10 mg twice daily. Lesional scalp punch biopsies and peripheral blood were obtained from alopecia areata patients. After PBMCs were isolated by density centrifugation and stained for CD3, CD4 and CD8, a FACSAria was used to sort CD4+ and CD8+ T cells. The receptor chain draws on TRBV4-3 and TRBJ2-2; the D gene is perhaps TRBD2, from 5 matching bases. Here the sequenced sample was CD4+ T cells sorted from blood, taken at roughly week 38, from a patient treated with tofacitinib. The TCR was taken from a human donor with alopecia areata. For the CDR3, the sequence is CASSLRRTGNTGELFF. The nucleotide sequence is TGCGCCAGCAGCCTGAGGAGGACGGGGAACACCGGGGAGCTGTTTTTT.